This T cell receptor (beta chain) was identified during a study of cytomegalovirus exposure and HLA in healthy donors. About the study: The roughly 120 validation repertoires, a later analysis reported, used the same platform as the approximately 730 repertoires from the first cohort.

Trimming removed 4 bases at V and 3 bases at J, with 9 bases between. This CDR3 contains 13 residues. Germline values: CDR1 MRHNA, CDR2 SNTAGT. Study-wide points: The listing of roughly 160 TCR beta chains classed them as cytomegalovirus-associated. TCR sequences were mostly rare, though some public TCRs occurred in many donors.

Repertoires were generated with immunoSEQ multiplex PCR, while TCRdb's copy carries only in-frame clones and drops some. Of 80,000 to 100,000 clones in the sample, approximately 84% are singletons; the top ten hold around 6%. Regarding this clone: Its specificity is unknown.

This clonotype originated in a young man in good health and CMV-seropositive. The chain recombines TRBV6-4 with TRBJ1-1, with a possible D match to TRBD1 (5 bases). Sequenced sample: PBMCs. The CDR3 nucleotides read TGTGCCAGCAGTGTCGACAGAGACACTGAAGCTTTCTTT. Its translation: CASSVDRDTEAFF.